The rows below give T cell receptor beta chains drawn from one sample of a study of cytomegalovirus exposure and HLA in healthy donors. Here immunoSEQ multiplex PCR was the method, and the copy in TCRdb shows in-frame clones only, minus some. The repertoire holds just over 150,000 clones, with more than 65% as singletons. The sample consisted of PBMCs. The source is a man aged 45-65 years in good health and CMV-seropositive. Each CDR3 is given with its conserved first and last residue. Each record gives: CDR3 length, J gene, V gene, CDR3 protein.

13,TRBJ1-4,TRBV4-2,CASSPPLREKLFF
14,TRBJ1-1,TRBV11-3,CASSLPRQGTEAFF
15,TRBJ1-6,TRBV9,CASSVTSDSDSPLHF
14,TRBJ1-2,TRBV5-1,CASSLEGQPYGYTF
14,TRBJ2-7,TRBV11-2,CASSFGTGTAEQYF
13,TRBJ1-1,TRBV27,CASSLEANTEAFF
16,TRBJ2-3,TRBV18,CASSPYVRSRTDTQYF
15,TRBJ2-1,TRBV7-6,CASSRRTSGDNEQFF
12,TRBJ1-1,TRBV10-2,CASSDGGPRAFF
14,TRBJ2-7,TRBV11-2,CASSLGGGFYEQYF
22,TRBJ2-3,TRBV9,CASSTSRGGGTSGSLRTDTQYF
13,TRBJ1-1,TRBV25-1,CASSGTGDAEAFF
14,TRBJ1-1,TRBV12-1,CASSSPTGGTEAFF
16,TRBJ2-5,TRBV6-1,CASSADRGVPQETQYF
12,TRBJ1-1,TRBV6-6,CASSYGGTEAFF
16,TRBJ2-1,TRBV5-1,CASSIGTSGVYNEQFF
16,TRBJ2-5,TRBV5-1,CASSITGTTPGETQYF
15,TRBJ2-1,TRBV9,CASSISGHFYNEQFF
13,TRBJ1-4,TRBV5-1,CASSLGVSEKLFF
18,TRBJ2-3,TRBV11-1,CASSRSRGRGQGTDTQYF
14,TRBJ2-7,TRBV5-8,CASSLAPGLYEQYF
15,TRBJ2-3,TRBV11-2,CASSQTSGYTDTQYF
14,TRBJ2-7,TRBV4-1,CASSHSVSSYEQYF
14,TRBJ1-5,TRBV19,CASSNRISNQPQHF
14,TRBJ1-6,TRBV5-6,CASSLVAGDSPLHF
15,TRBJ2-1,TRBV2,CASSQGQGVLNEQFF
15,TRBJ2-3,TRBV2,CASSEAPRGADTQYF
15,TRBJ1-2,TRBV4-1,CASSQAGQGSYGYTF
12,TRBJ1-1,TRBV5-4,CASSSEDRTRLF
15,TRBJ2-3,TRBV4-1,CASSLGGGGRDTQYF
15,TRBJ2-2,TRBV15,CATSPRGADTGELFF
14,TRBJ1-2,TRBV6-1,CASRRTGANYGYTF
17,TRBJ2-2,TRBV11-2,CASSFSPSGGKTGELFF
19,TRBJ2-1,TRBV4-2,CASSQGTSGSPGSYNEQFF
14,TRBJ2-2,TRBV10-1,CASSPSGRTGELFF
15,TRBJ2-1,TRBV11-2,CASSFEGASYNEQFF
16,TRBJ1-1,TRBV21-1,CASSAGQGAGGTEAFF
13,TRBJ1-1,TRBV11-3,CASSRGAGGRAFF
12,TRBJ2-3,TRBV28,CASSVASNTQYF
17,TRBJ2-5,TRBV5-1,CASSFEPRSTNQETQYF
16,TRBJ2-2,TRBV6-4,CASSSRAGGNTGELFF
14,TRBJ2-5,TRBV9,CASSVQPGAETQYF
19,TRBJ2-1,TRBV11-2,CASSLEGLAGGFGGNEQFF
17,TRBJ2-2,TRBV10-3,CAVTSEGLPANTGELFF
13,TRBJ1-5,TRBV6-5,CASSVSSNQPQHF
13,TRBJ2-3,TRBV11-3,CASSSLSTDTQYF
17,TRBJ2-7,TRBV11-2,CASSLSMGGTGYDEQYF
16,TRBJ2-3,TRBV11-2,CASSLDRSSGDDTQYF
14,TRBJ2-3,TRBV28,CASSSDSPTDTQYF
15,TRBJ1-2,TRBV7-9,CASSFGTGENYGYTF
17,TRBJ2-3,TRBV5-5,CASSLALAGGPSDTQYF
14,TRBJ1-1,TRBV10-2,CASSEPVMNTEAFF
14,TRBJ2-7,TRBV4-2,CASRGDRGAAEQYF
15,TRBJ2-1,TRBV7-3,CASSLGLAGVNEQFF
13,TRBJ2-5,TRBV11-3,CASSPRGQETQYF
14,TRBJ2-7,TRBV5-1,CASSFRDRDYEQYF
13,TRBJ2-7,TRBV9,CASSVVPDYEQYF